These 14 T cell receptor beta chains originate from one sample sequenced in a study of cytomegalovirus exposure and HLA in healthy donors. PCR used 60 Vbeta primers and 13 Jbeta primers. Repertoires were generated with immunoSEQ multiplex PCR, while TCRdb's copy carries only in-frame clones and drops some. The data hold 200,000 to 250,000 clones, with around four fifths observed a single time. The specimen was PBMCs. These receptors all stem from a woman aged 35 to 49 in good health and CMV-seronegative.

The chain joins TRBV19 to TRBJ2-5; TRBD1 matches 8 bases. Trimming at V came to 3 bases and at J to 1 base, leaving 1 base not matched to a gene. Germline CDR1 LNHDA, CDR2 SQIVND (reference sequence). The CDR3 is 14 residues long. The CDR3 nucleotides are TGTGCCAGTAGTATTCAGGGGGCCCAAGAGACCCAGTACTTC. Amino acid sequence: CASSIQGAQETQYF.

The gene calls are TRBV19 and TRBJ2-2; a weak D match, TRBD2 (5 bases). Germline V gene sequence: CDR1 LNHDA, CDR2 SQIVND (reference sequence). V was cut by 2 bases and J by 4 bases, with 11 bases left in between. The CDR3 length is 15 residues. CDR3 protein: CASSIRGRGTGELFF. The CDR3 coding sequence is TGTGCCAGTAGTATACGCGGACGGGGCACCGGGGAGCTGTTTTTT.

The V and J genes are TRBV5-4 and TRBJ2-7, with D possibly being TRBD1 (6 bases). V dropped 3 bases and J dropped 2 bases, with 9 bases sitting between them. The CDR3 consists of 13 residues. Looked up from germline, CDR1 is SGHNT and CDR2 is YYREEE (reference sequence). CDR3 region: CASSYRDTYEQYF. In DNA, the CDR3 is TGTGCCAGCAGCTACCGGGACACCTACGAGCAGTACTTC.

The gene calls are TRBV6-1 and TRBJ1-2; no clear D. The CDR3 runs to 14 residues. With 1 base removed from V and 8 bases from J, the gap between germline ends came to 14 bases. Germline values: CDR1 MNHNS, CDR2 SASEGT. In DNA form, the CDR3 reads TGTGCCAGCAGTGAAGTTGTAGGGAGTTGGGGCTACACCTTC. The encoded protein is CASSEVVGSWGYTF.

A word on this clone: This CDR3 is missing its conserved last phenylalanine or tryptophan, likely due to a read error. This chain uses TRBV6-5 with TRBJ2-7, with 8 bases that match TRBD1. The germline V gene has CDR1 MNHEY and CDR2 SVGAGI. J gave up 1 base and V 5 bases, and 4 bases lay outside the gene matches. The CDR3 extends over 14 amino acids. CDR3: CASSRQGKSYEQYL. CDR3 sequence (DNA): TGTGCCAGCAGTAGACAGGGGAAGTCCTACGAGCAGTACCTC.

CDR3 amino acids: CASSLVGGRYEQYF. CDR3 nucleotide sequence: TGTGCCAGCAGCTTGGTAGGAGGGAGGTACGAGCAGTACTTC. The chain combines TRBV5-6 with TRBJ2-7, with D possibly being TRBD2 (6 bases). With 0 bases removed from V and 4 bases from J, the gap between germline ends came to 11 bases. This CDR3 spans 14 amino acids. Germline V lookup: CDR1 SGHDT, CDR2 YYEEEE.

J is TRBJ1-5 and V is TRBV7-2; 7 bases are a match to TRBD1. CDR1 is SGHTA and CDR2 is FQGNSA in the germline V gene. J lost 6 bases, V lost 5 bases, and 4 bases had no gene match. The CDR3 spans 13 residues. Here the CDR3 DNA reads TGTGCCAGCAGCAGGGACAGTGGTCAGCCCCAGCATTTT. Encoded protein: CASSRDSGQPQHF.

Only one count was recorded for this clone. The genes are TRBV7-2 and TRBJ2-5; 7 positions match TRBD1. Looked up from germline, CDR1 is SGHTA and CDR2 is FQGNSA. The CDR3 runs 13 residues. With V trimmed by 6 bases and J by 1 base, 2 bases remained unmatched. DNA of the CDR3: TGTGCCAGCAGTGAGGGGGCCCAAGAGACCCAGTACTTC. Its translation is CASSEGAQETQYF.

The CDR3 sequence is CAWSIGTGIYEQYF. CDR3 coding DNA: TGTGCCTGGAGTATCGGGACAGGAATCTACGAGCAGTACTTC. The rearrangement joins TRBV30 to TRBJ2-7, with TRBD1 matching over 8 bases. This CDR3 has 14 amino acids. J was trimmed by 3 bases and V by 2 bases; bases with no gene match: 6. Looked up from germline, CDR1 is GTSNPN and CDR2 is SVGIG (reference sequence).

This chain's CDR3 is CASSYTAGIQETQYF. The CDR3 nucleotides are TGTGCCAGCAGTTACACGGCGGGGATACAAGAGACCCAGTACTTC. The chain employs TRBV6-5 and TRBJ2-5, with D perhaps TRBD2 (6 bases). V lost 2 bases and J 2 bases, leaving 12 bases between the germline ends. The CDR3 is made up of 15 amino acids. Per the germline V gene, CDR1 is MNHEY and CDR2 is SVGAGI.

This clone appeared a few times. V gene TRBV7-2 combines with J gene TRBJ2-7; D is possibly TRBD2 (5 bases). Germline V gene lookup returns CDR1 SGHTA and CDR2 FQGNSA. This CDR3 has 13 amino acids. Trimming pared 3 bases from V and 2 bases from J, leaving 8 bases between. The CDR3 spells CASSLGVAYEQYF. In DNA form, the CDR3 reads TGTGCCAGCAGCTTGGGAGTTGCCTACGAGCAGTACTTC. The full variable domain, its missing parts supplied by reference TRBV7-2 and TRBJ2-7, is GAGVSQSPSNKVTEKGKDVELRCDPISGHTALYWYRQSLGQGLEFLIYFQGNSAPDKSGLPSDRFSAERTGGSVSTLTIQRTQQEDSAVYLCASSLGVAYEQYFGPGTRLTVT.

This clone occurred once. The rearrangement links TRBV6-5 to TRBJ2-3, with a possible D match to TRBD2 (5 bases). The CDR3 runs to 14 residues. In germline, CDR1 is MNHEY, CDR2 SVGAGI. Trimming shortened V by 0 bases and J by 2 bases, and 6 bases separated the two germline ends. The CDR3 loop is CASSYSRVTDTQYF. CDR3 coding DNA: TGTGCCAGCAGTTACTCGAGGGTCACAGATACGCAGTATTTT.

The CDR3 protein is CASSGGTGARNEQFF. CDR3 bases: TGTGCCAGCAGTGGAGGGACAGGGGCGAGAAATGAGCAGTTCTTC. This chain links TRBV2 with TRBJ2-1; 10 bases match TRBD1. CDR1 is SNHLY and CDR2 is FYNNEI in the germline V gene. The CDR3 spans 15 residues. Losses at the gene ends were 4 bases for V and 7 bases for J; bases not matched to a gene: 7.

The genes are TRBV25-1 and TRBJ2-1; perhaps TRBD1 as D (6 bases). Deletions cut 4 bases from V and 9 bases from J, with 7 bases between. The CDR3 has 11 amino acids. Germline values: CDR1 MGHDK, CDR2 SYGVNS. CDR3 residues: CASSVRGEQFF. The CDR3, as DNA: TGTGCCAGCAGTGTCAGGGGTGAGCAGTTCTTC.